The clone carrying this T cell receptor (beta chain) came up many times. The data originate from a study of identical twins. V gave up 0 bases and J gave up 5 bases, with 1 base separating them. The germline V gene has CDR1 SEHNR and CDR2 FQNEAQ (reference sequence). The CDR3 is made up of 11 amino acids. One entry per CDR3 protein results from TCRdb running MiXCR on the 5' RACE reads. The sample holds about 470,000 distinct CDR3 sequences, 20% to 25% seen once. The same sample was also studied in work on T cells expressing NK-cell markers.

Sequenced sample: CD4+ T cells sorted from blood. The chain couples TRBV7-9 to TRBJ1-2; D uncertain. The receptor's source is a woman aged 18-29 years in good health. Here the CDR3 DNA reads TGTGCCAGCAGCTTAGCGTATGGCTACACCTTC. Translating it yields CASSLAYGYTF.